Only a few counts were recorded for the clone carrying this TCR beta chain. This sample was included in a study of response to subunit inactivated influenza vaccine. TCRdb re-called the RT-PCR reads with MiXCR, one entry per CDR3 protein. The repertoire has about 800,000 distinct CDR3 sequences, around 21% of them found once; the top ten carry roughly 10%. CDR3 length: 19 amino acids. V was pared by 9 bases and J by 3 bases, with 19 bases of the junction left unmatched. Material: PBMCs from blood, obtained roughly 5 days after vaccination. This chain uses TRBV12-3 or TRBV12-4 with TRBJ2-1, with 11 bases identical to TRBD2. The receptor's source is a man aged 45 to 65 who received an inactivated influenza vaccine. The CDR3 DNA follows: TGTGCCAGTAACTCGGCTTCGGGACTAGCGGAACGCCTCTACAATGAGCAGTTCTTC. Protein sequence: CASNSASGLAERLYNEQFF.